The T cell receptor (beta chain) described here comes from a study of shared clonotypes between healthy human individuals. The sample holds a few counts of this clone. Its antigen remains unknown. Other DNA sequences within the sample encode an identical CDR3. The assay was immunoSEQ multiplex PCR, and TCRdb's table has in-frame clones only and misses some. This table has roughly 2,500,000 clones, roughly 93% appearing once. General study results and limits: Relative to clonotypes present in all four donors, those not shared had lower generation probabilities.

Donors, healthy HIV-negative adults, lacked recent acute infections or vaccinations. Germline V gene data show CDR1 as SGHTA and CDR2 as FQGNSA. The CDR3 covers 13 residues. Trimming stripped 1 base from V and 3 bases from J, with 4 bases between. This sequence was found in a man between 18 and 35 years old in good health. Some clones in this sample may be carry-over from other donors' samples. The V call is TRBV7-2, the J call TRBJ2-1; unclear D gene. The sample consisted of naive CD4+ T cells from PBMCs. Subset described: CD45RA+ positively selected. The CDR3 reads CASSLDSYNEQFF. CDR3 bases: TGTGCCAGCAGCTTAGACAGCTACAATGAGCAGTTCTTC.